Each of the 9 T cell receptor beta chains below was sequenced from the same sample in a study of a mutant IDH1 vaccine in newly diagnosed glioma. Time point of the sample: week 35, safety follow-up. Mutant IDH1 20-mer peptide, at 300 ug, made up each vaccine dose, with topical imiquimod. Here immunoSEQ multiplex PCR was the method, and the copy in TCRdb shows in-frame clones only, minus some. The sample lists about 54,000 clones, approximately 80% occurring once. These TCRs' antigens remain unknown. This specimen was PBMCs, taken from a glioma patient whose treatment included an IDH1 peptide vaccine. Source of these receptors: a woman between 18 and 29 years old with glioma.

The gene calls are TRBV6-1 and TRBJ2-1; the match to TRBD2 covers 7 bases. The ends lost 2 bases at V and 2 bases at J; junction bases unmatched: 3. The CDR3 totals 15 residues. The germline CDR1 and CDR2 sequences are MNHNS and SASEGT. The CDR3 here is CASSESAGAYNEQFF. In nucleotides, the CDR3 is TGTGCCAGCAGTGAATCCGCGGGGGCCTACAATGAGCAGTTCTTC.

This chain links TRBV2 with TRBJ1-2; TRBD1 might be the D (5 bases). This CDR3 region has 13 residues. The V gene's germline CDR1 is SNHLY and CDR2 FYNNEI. V was trimmed by 6 bases and J by 4 bases, leaving 12 bases between them. The CDR3 DNA reads as TGTGCCAGCAGGGGGGTGGGCTTCTATGGCTACACCTTC. Translation gives CASRGVGFYGYTF.

V and J are TRBV7-8 and TRBJ1-1; D gene unclear. Per germline, CDR1 SGHVS and CDR2 FQNEAQ. Trimming removed 2 bases from V and 0 bases from J, with 10 bases in between. The CDR3 is 15 residues long. CDR3 sequence: CASSLSQSMNTEAFF. Written as DNA, the CDR3 is TGTGCCAGCAGCTTATCGCAAAGCATGAACACTGAAGCTTTCTTT. The full variable domain, with the rest looked up from reference TRBV7-8 and TRBJ1-1, is GAGVSQSPRYKVAKRGQDVALRCDPISGHVSLFWYQQALGQGPEFLTYFQNEAQLDKSGLPSDRFFAERPEGSVSTLKIQRTQQEDSAVYLCASSLSQSMNTEAFFGQGTRLTVV.

This clone was recorded a few times. This sequence joins TRBV12-5 and TRBJ2-7; 8 positions agree with TRBD1. CDR3 length: 15 amino acids. The germline gives CDR1 LGHNT, CDR2 FRNRAP. V shed 1 base and J 6 bases; nucleotides not matched to a gene: 8. In DNA form, the CDR3 reads TGTGCTAGTGGTTTGGGGACAGGGTTAGGATCCGAGCAGTACTTC. Amino acid sequence: CASGLGTGLGSEQYF.

This chain links TRBV18 with TRBJ2-4, with D uncertain. This CDR3 has 17 residues. The V gene lost 4 bases and the J gene lost 0 bases, with 16 bases spanning the gap. In germline, CDR1 is KGHSH, CDR2 LQKENI. The CDR3 spells CASSLPPLRIAKNIQYF. The CDR3, as DNA: TGTGCCAGCTCACTCCCCCCGCTACGTATAGCCAAAAACATTCAGTACTTC.

The chain joins TRBV7-2 to TRBJ2-1; 14 bases are a match to TRBD2. From germline, CDR1 is SGHTA and CDR2 FQGNSA. The trim removed 5 bases at V and 12 bases at J, leaving 6 bases unmatched. The CDR3 has 14 amino acids. The CDR3 coding sequence is TGTGCCAGCAGCCCCGGACTAGCGGGGGGCCGGCAGTTCTTC. Its translation: CASSPGLAGGRQFF.

CDR3 nucleotides: TGTGCCAGCAGCCAAGATCAGGGGACTAGCGGCTACGAGCAGTACTTC. Amino acids: CASSQDQGTSGYEQYF. This chain links TRBV4-2 with TRBJ2-7, with 11 nucleotides matching TRBD2. The CDR3 runs 16 residues. Germline assignment: CDR1 LGHNA and CDR2 YNFKEQ. Unmatched junction bases numbered 4, after V lost 0 bases and J lost 3 bases.

This rearrangement joins TRBV9 to TRBJ2-2; D possibly corresponds to TRBD1 (6 bases). Germline lookup yields CDR1 SGDLS and CDR2 YYNGEE. The V gene lost 1 base and the J gene lost 1 base, with 8 bases spanning the gap. The CDR3 covers 15 residues. CDR3 region: CASSVLTGNTGELFF. DNA of the CDR3: TGTGCCAGCAGCGTACTGACAGGGAACACCGGGGAGCTGTTTTTT.

The rearrangement links TRBV5-1 to TRBJ1-2, with a tentative D call TRBD1 (5 bases). The CDR3 extends over 15 amino acids. The germline V gene encodes CDR1 SGHRS and CDR2 YFSETQ. Trimming removed 6 bases from V and 4 bases from J, with 19 bases in between. The CDR3 DNA follows: TGCGCCAGCAACAAACTTCCCGGGCAGGGCTATGGCTACACCTTC. This gives the protein CASNKLPGQGYGYTF.